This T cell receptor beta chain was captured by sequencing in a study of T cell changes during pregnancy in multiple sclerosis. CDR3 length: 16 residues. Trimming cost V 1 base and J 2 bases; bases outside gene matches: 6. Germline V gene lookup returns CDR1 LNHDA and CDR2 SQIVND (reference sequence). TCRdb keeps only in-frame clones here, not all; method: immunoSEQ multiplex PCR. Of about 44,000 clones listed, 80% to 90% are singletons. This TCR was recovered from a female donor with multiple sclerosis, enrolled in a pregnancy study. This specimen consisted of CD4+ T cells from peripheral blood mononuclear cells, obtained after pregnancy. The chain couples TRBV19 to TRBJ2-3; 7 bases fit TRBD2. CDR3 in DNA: TGTGCCAGTAGTATAGGCCGGGGAGGGGACACAGATACGCAGTATTTT. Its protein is CASSIGRGGDTDTQYF.